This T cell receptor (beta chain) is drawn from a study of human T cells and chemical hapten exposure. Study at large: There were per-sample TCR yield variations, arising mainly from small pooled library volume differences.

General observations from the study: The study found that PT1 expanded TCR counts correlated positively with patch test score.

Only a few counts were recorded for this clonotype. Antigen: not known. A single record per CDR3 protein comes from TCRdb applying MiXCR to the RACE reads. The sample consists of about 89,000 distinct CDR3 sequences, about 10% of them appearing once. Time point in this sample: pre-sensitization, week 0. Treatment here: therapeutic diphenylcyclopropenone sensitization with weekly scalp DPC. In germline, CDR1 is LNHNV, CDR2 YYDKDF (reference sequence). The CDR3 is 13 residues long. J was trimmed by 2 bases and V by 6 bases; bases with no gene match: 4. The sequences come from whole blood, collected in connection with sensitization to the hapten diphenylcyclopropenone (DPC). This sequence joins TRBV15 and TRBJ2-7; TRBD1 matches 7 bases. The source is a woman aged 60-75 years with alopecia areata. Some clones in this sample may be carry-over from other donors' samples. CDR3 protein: CATSPGQTYEQYF. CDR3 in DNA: TGTGCCACCAGTCCGGGACAGACCTACGAGCAGTACTTC.